The 30 T cell receptor beta chains in this list originate from one sample, sequenced in a study of monozygotic twins with inflammatory bowel disease. TCRdb reworked the 5' RACE reads into one entry per CDR3 protein, no DNA. In total, the table holds around 370,000 distinct CDR3 sequences. What was sequenced was blood. These receptors all stem from a human donor with ulcerative colitis or Crohn's disease, or a healthy co-twin of an affected twin (not recorded which).

V usage is TRBV3-1 and J usage is TRBJ2-1. Germline V gene sequence: CDR1 LGHDT, CDR2 YNNKEL (reference sequence). This CDR3 is 14 amino acids long. The CDR3: CASSQVNYDNEQFF.

The rearrangement links TRBV20-1 to TRBJ1-1; without DNA, the TCRdb call of TRBD1 cannot be checked. The germline CDR1 and CDR2 sequences are DFQATT and SNEGSKA (reference sequence). This CDR3 contains 14 residues. The CDR3 sequence: CSAYMGRAGTEAFF.

V is TRBV28 and J is TRBJ1-2; the D call of TRBD1 rests on TCRdb alone, since no DNA is present to check it. CDR1 is MDHEN and CDR2 is SYDVKM in the germline V gene. This CDR3 spans 11 amino acids. The CDR3 loop reads CATRSGHGYIF.

The chain joins TRBV5-1 to TRBJ1-4; TCRdb indicates TRBD1, and absent DNA this call remains unverified. Germline V gene sequence: CDR1 SGHRS, CDR2 YFSETQ. This CDR3 is 16 amino acids long. The CDR3 loop is CASSLRDIGQSEKLFF.

CDR3 sequence: CASSPDRAYEQYF. This sequence joins TRBV6-2 or TRBV6-3 and TRBJ2-7; checking the TCRdb D call of TRBD1 is not possible without DNA. Germline V gene lookup returns CDR1 MNHEY and CDR2 SVGEGT. The CDR3 is 13 residues long.

The V gene is TRBV18, the J gene TRBJ1-6. This CDR3 region has 13 residues. Germline V gene lookup returns CDR1 KGHSH and CDR2 LQKENI. This chain's CDR3 is CASIVSYNSPLHF.

The chain combines TRBV14 with TRBJ2-6. The germline V gene encodes CDR1 SGHDN and CDR2 FVKESK. The CDR3 extends over 14 amino acids. CDR3 sequence: CASSPQGGANVLTF.

The chain employs TRBV27 and TRBJ1-1; TCRdb names TRBD1, which stays unverified in the absence of DNA. The germline gives CDR1 MNHEY, CDR2 SMNVEV (reference sequence). This CDR3 region has 15 residues. This CDR3 reads CASSSWDGMNTEAFF.

The CDR3 sequence: CASSYGQAAYVQYF. The chain recombines TRBV6-5 with TRBJ2-7. Looked up from germline, CDR1 is MNHEY and CDR2 is SVGAGI. The CDR3 consists of 14 residues.

The genes are TRBV11-3 and TRBJ2-3. From germline, CDR1 is SGHNT and CDR2 YENEEA. This CDR3 region has 17 residues. CDR3 region: CASSLGTGRQGADTQYF.

V gene TRBV11-2 combines with J gene TRBJ2-1; TCRdb selects TRBD2, and the lack of DNA leaves this call unchecked. The germline gives CDR1 SGHAT, CDR2 FQNNGV. This CDR3 is 19 amino acids long. CDR3 amino acids: CASSPGTGTSWSSYNEQFF.

The chain joins TRBV29-1 to TRBJ2-7. This CDR3 is built from 12 residues. The germline V gene encodes CDR1 SQVTM and CDR2 ANQGSEA. The CDR3 here is CSVVAGTYEQYF.

V usage is TRBV7-2 and J usage is TRBJ1-2; TCRdb names TRBD1, which stays unverified in the absence of DNA. Germline CDR1 SGHTA, CDR2 FQGNSA. The CDR3 has 15 residues. The CDR3 loop reads CASSLTRESLYGYTF.

The J gene is TRBJ2-1, the V gene TRBV14; TCRdb selects TRBD1, and the lack of DNA leaves this call unchecked. The CDR3 is 13 amino acids. Germline values: CDR1 SGHDN, CDR2 FVKESK. The CDR3 spells CASSLRAYNEQFF.

The chain has TRBV29-1 and TRBJ2-2. The germline V gene has CDR1 SQVTM and CDR2 ANQGSEA. There are 14 residues in the CDR3. The chain's CDR3 is CSVRGLANTGELFF.

The V and J genes are TRBV28 and TRBJ1-2; checking the TCRdb D call of TRBD1 is not possible without DNA. The CDR3 is 14 amino acids. Germline assignment: CDR1 MDHEN and CDR2 SYDVKM. The CDR3 loop is CASSSQGARVGYTF.

V is TRBV9 and J is TRBJ2-3; TCRdb's D gene call, TRBD2, goes unchecked for lack of DNA. There are 18 residues in the CDR3. Germline CDR1 SGDLS, CDR2 YYNGEE. The CDR3 reads CASSVWTSVGASTDTQYF.

The gene calls are TRBV7-2 and TRBJ1-2; TCRdb's D call, TRBD1, is unchecked because there is no DNA. CDR1 SGHTA and CDR2 FQGNSA come from the germline V gene. The CDR3 sequence is 13 residues long. The CDR3: CASSFTGGDGYTF.

The chain joins TRBV12-3 or TRBV12-4 to TRBJ2-7; TCRdb reports TRBD1, a call that lacks DNA to check it against. The CDR3 has 13 amino acids. CDR3 amino acids: CASSYLTGREQYF.

The rearrangement joins TRBV20-1 to TRBJ2-7; the D gene TCRdb calls, TRBD2, cannot be checked with no DNA. The germline CDR1 and CDR2 sequences are DFQATT and SNEGSKA (reference sequence). The CDR3 is 14 amino acids. CDR3: CSATHGLAAYEQYF.

The chain joins TRBV6-2 or TRBV6-3 to TRBJ1-1; the D call from TCRdb, TRBD1, cannot be confirmed without DNA. The germline CDR1 and CDR2 sequences are MNHEY and SVGEGT. CDR3 length equals 16 residues. The CDR3: CASSYAGTVTNTEAFF.

The V call is TRBV6-4, the J call TRBJ2-3; checking the TCRdb D call of TRBD2 is not possible without DNA. The germline V gene encodes CDR1 MRHNA and CDR2 SNTAGT. The CDR3 runs 19 residues. The CDR3 sequence is CASRTFLGGGPSSTDTQYF.

The CDR3 loop reads CASSGGDRSPHEKLFF. The V gene is TRBV7-6, the J gene TRBJ1-4; TCRdb returns TRBD1, unconfirmable since there is no DNA. The length of the CDR3 is 16 residues. Germline V CDR1 and CDR2: SGHVS, FNYEAQ.

The chain is built from TRBV5-1 and TRBJ2-7; no DNA is available, so the TRBD1 call from TCRdb remains unchecked. The CDR3 has 15 amino acids. From germline, CDR1 is SGHRS and CDR2 YFSETQ. The CDR3 sequence: CASSPTLDVTYEQYF.

The J gene is TRBJ1-6, the V gene TRBV7-3. Germline V CDR1 and CDR2: SGHTA, FQGTGA. The CDR3 is 14 amino acids. The CDR3 loop reads CASSLTNKGSPLHF.

The chain combines TRBV20-1 with TRBJ1-6; TCRdb lists TRBD1, though no DNA is available to test this call. Germline-derived CDR1 and CDR2 are DFQATT and SNEGSKA (reference sequence). The CDR3 totals 13 residues. CDR3: CSARRQRNSPLHF.

The chain carries TRBV20-1 and TRBJ2-3; absent DNA, TCRdb's TRBD2 call cannot be checked. CDR3 size: 12 residues. From germline, CDR1 is DFQATT and CDR2 SNEGSKA (reference sequence). This CDR3 is CSAAREGDTQYF.

CDR3 protein: CASSLIREGPLSGNTIYF. The V gene is TRBV12-3 or TRBV12-4, the J gene TRBJ1-3. The CDR3 spans 18 residues.

This rearrangement joins TRBV7-2 to TRBJ1-6. Germline loops: CDR1 SGHTA, CDR2 FQGNSA. This CDR3 has 17 residues. The chain's CDR3 is CASSPGGQGGIASPLHF.

The CDR3 reads CASSQTPTYEQYF. V gene TRBV4-3 combines with J gene TRBJ2-7. The germline V gene encodes CDR1 LGHNA and CDR2 YSLEER. The CDR3 runs to 13 residues.